These 32 T cell receptor beta chains share one sample of origin, sequenced in a study of blood T cell repertoires in COVID-19. Profiling relied on immunoSEQ multiplex PCR, and the TCRdb table lists in-frame clones only, not all of them. Of 190,000 or so clones in the sample, about 88% were seen once. Sequencing was carried out using peripheral blood. The receptors stem from a man aged 40-50 years with active or convalescent COVID-19.

A note on this clone: At one boundary the junction diverges from the germline segment, which might be a read error. This specimen includes other DNA sequences encoding the same CDR3. This chain links TRBV28 with TRBJ2-5; 7 bases are a match to TRBD1. CDR1 MDHEN and CDR2 SYDVKM come from the germline V gene. The CDR3 sequence is 17 residues long. The CDR3 DNA follows: TGTGCCAGCAGTTATCGGTCGACGGGACAGCTAAGGGAGACCCAATACTTC. This codes for CASSYRSTGQLRETQYF.

The chain joins TRBV4-2 to TRBJ2-7, with a weak D call TRBD2 (7 bases). This CDR3 is built from 17 residues. Germline CDR1 is LGHNA and CDR2 is YNFKEQ. V was clipped by 0 bases and J by 4 bases, with 19 bases between them. CDR3 in DNA: TGTGCCAGCAGCCAAGATCTAGGCCGGGGGGCTCTATACGAGCAGTACTTC. This encodes CASSQDLGRGALYEQYF.

V is TRBV11-2 and J is TRBJ2-5; maybe TRBD2 (6 bases). V was shortened by 0 bases and J by 1 base, with 12 bases between the two germline ends. Germline loops: CDR1 SGHAT, CDR2 FQNNGV. The CDR3 totals 16 residues. The CDR3 here is CASSLDRRAGQETQYF. CDR3 nucleotides: TGTGCCAGCAGCTTAGATCGGAGGGCGGGCCAAGAGACCCAGTACTTC.

This clone is a singleton in its sample. CDR3 in amino acids: CASSPGLAGGLYEQFF. CDR3 sequence (DNA): TGTGCCAGCTCACCGGGACTAGCGGGGGGGCTGTATGAGCAGTTCTTC. V usage is TRBV18 and J usage is TRBJ2-1; 16 bases are a match to TRBD2. CDR1 and CDR2 (germline): KGHSH, LQKENI. Trimming removed 3 bases from V and 8 bases from J; junction bases left unmatched: 4. CDR3 length equals 16 residues.

V gene TRBV7-2 combines with J gene TRBJ1-1; perhaps TRBD1 as D (6 bases). V lost 1 base, J lost 2 bases, and 14 bases lay in between. The CDR3 extends over 16 amino acids. Germline V gives CDR1 SGHTA, CDR2 FQGNSA. Here the CDR3 DNA reads TGTGCCAGCAGCTTAGAACCAGGGGCGCGAAACACTGAAGCTTTCTTT. This gives the protein CASSLEPGARNTEAFF.

This chain links TRBV5-6 with TRBJ2-7; TRBD1 aligns across 8 bases. V dropped 4 bases and J dropped 2; count of bases not matched to a gene: 2. CDR1 and CDR2 from the germline V gene are SGHDT and YYEEEE. This CDR3 is built from 13 residues. DNA for the CDR3: TGTGCCAGCAGCCGGACAGGGACCTACGAGCAGTACTTC. Its protein product is CASSRTGTYEQYF.

This rearrangement joins TRBV10-2 to TRBJ1-3; D is possibly TRBD1 (6 bases). Trimming took 3 bases from V and 4 from J, leaving 10 bases between them. CDR3 size: 14 residues. Per germline, CDR1 WSHSY and CDR2 SAAADI. CDR3: CASSEQGGGNTIYF. As DNA, the CDR3 is TGCGCCAGCAGTGAACAGGGTGGGGGAAACACCATATATTTT.

The chain recombines TRBV5-6 with TRBJ2-1, with 8 bases matching TRBD1. V dropped 5 bases and J dropped 7; count of bases not matched to a gene: 5. The CDR3 has 13 residues. From germline, CDR1 is SGHDT and CDR2 YYEEEE. CDR3 region: CASSWDRWNEQFF. In nucleotides, the CDR3 is TGTGCCAGCAGTTGGGACAGGTGGAATGAGCAGTTCTTC.

The chain joins TRBV7-2 to TRBJ1-1; 8 positions match TRBD1. The V and J ends lost 5 bases and 8 bases, in that order; junction bases with no gene match: 13. CDR3 length: 15 amino acids. Per the germline V gene, CDR1 is SGHTA and CDR2 is FQGNSA. CDR3 DNA sequence: TGTGCCAGCAGCCTACTTGCAGGGGGCGGTAAAGAAGCTTTCTTT. This encodes CASSLLAGGGKEAFF.

The CDR3 loop is CASSQGRLAGVSYEQYF. The CDR3 coding sequence is TGTGCCAGCAGCCAAGGGAGGTTAGCGGGAGTCTCCTACGAGCAGTACTTC. The rearrangement links TRBV3-1 (or the pseudogene TRBV3-2) to TRBJ2-7, with 9 bases aligning to TRBD2. This CDR3 contains 17 residues. Looked up from germline, CDR1 is LGHDT and CDR2 is YNNKEL (reference sequence). Trimming took 1 base from V and 0 from J; bases not matched to a gene: 7.

This clone appeared a few times. Other DNA variants within this sample encode the same CDR3. V gene TRBV20-1 combines with J gene TRBJ2-7; D perhaps matches TRBD1 (5 bases). The CDR3 extends over 11 amino acids. CDR1 is DFQATT, CDR2 SNEGSKA, per germline (reference sequence). The germline V and J ends were trimmed by 5 bases and 5 bases, with 10 bases remaining between them. CDR3 sequence reads: CSASSGHEQYF. The DNA of the CDR3 is TGCAGTGCTTCCTCAGGGCACGAGCAGTACTTC.

CDR3 DNA sequence: TGTGCCACCAGCAGAGATCTTTTCCCCGCCGGGACAGGGCTTGACGAGCAGTACTTC. Amino acids: CATSRDLFPAGTGLDEQYF. The chain carries TRBV15 and TRBJ2-7; TRBD1 aligns across 9 bases. CDR1 is LNHNV, CDR2 YYDKDF, per germline (reference sequence). V gave up 0 bases and J gave up 5 bases; unmatched junction bases: 17. The CDR3 is 19 residues long. The whole variable domain, filled in from reference TRBV15 and TRBJ2-7, reads DAMVIQNPRYQVTQFGKPVTLSCSQTLNHNVMYWYQQKSSQAPKLLFHYYDKDFNNEADTPDNFQSRRPNTSFCFLDIRSPGLGDTAMYLCATSRDLFPAGTGLDEQYFGPGTRLTVT.

This clone occurred a few times. The V and J genes are TRBV6-4 and TRBJ1-6; 7 nucleotides line up with TRBD1. This CDR3 has 14 amino acids. Trimming took 7 bases from V and 7 from J; bases not matched to a gene: 7. The germline gives CDR1 MRHNA, CDR2 SNTAGT. The CDR3 here is CASTLTGTNSPLHF. The CDR3 nucleotides are TGTGCCAGCACCTTGACAGGGACCAATTCACCCCTCCACTTT.

CDR3 sequence: CASRMGLVAFEDTQYF. CDR3 DNA: TGTGCCAGCAGAATGGGACTAGTCGCCTTCGAGGATACGCAGTATTTT. The V call is TRBV28, the J call TRBJ2-3, with 8 positions matching TRBD2. The junction had 14 bases not matched to a gene; V was cut back by 6 bases and J by 6 bases. The CDR3 runs 16 residues. Germline values: CDR1 MDHEN, CDR2 SYDVKM.

The chain joins TRBV5-1 to TRBJ2-7; D remains unclear. CDR1 is SGHRS, CDR2 YFSETQ, per germline. Deletions cut 3 bases from V and 6 bases from J, with 10 bases between. The CDR3 is 12 residues long. CDR3 region: CASSSFGSEQYF. The CDR3 region has the DNA TGCGCCAGCAGCTCTTTCGGTTCCGAGCAGTACTTC.

This clone was seen a few times. The V and J genes are TRBV9 and TRBJ1-3; tentatively, D is TRBD1 (5 bases). The CDR3 loop spans 15 amino acids. Germline lookup yields CDR1 SGDLS and CDR2 YYNGEE. Trimming stripped 4 bases from V and 2 bases from J, with 13 bases between. The CDR3 nucleotides are TGTGCCAGCAGCCCGAGATGGGGGGCTGGAAACACCATATATTTT. Residues: CASSPRWGAGNTIYF.

V and J are TRBV5-1 and TRBJ2-5; possibly TRBD1 for D (6 bases). Per germline, CDR1 SGHRS and CDR2 YFSETQ. The CDR3 is 13 residues long. The ends were cut back, 1 base at V and 5 bases at J, with 9 bases in the middle. The CDR3 DNA is TGCGCCAGCAGCTTGAATAGGGGGGAGACCCAGTACTTC. It codes for CASSLNRGETQYF.

This rearrangement joins TRBV4-1 to TRBJ1-4; 8 bases are shared with TRBD1. The germline V gene encodes CDR1 MGHRA and CDR2 YSYEKL. CDR3 length: 14 amino acids. V was clipped by 4 bases and J by 4 bases; unmatched bases: 2. The CDR3 nucleotides are TGCGCCAGCAGCCGCGGACAGGGTAATGAAAAACTGTTTTTT. It encodes CASSRGQGNEKLFF.

The chain is built from TRBV10-3 and TRBJ1-1; possibly TRBD1 for D (5 bases). Germline V gives CDR1 ENHRY, CDR2 SYGVKD. V was pared by 4 bases and J by 0 bases, with 21 bases between. This CDR3 has 18 amino acids. CDR3 residues: CAISGGYKEKIMNTEAFF. DNA for the CDR3: TGTGCCATCAGTGGGGGCTATAAGGAGAAAATCATGAACACTGAAGCTTTCTTT.

V usage is TRBV28 and J usage is TRBJ1-4; D unresolved. V lost 7 bases to trimming and J lost 7 bases, with 10 bases between them. Germline V gives CDR1 MDHEN, CDR2 SYDVKM. There are 12 residues in the CDR3. The CDR3 DNA sequence: TGTGCCAGCAAGGTGGGGAGTGAAAAACTGTTTTTT. Its protein is CASKVGSEKLFF.

This rearrangement joins TRBV6-5 to TRBJ1-5; possibly TRBD1 for D (5 bases). The CDR3 has 13 amino acids. The germline V gene has CDR1 MNHEY and CDR2 SVGAGI. Trimming removed 6 bases from V and 5 bases from J, with 11 bases in between. This CDR3 reads CASSVRDYQPQHF. DNA for the CDR3: TGTGCCAGCAGCGTCCGGGACTATCAGCCCCAGCATTTT.

V and J are TRBV19 and TRBJ1-5; 7 positions agree with TRBD1. Trimming took 0 bases from V and 6 from J; bases not matched to a gene: 11. This CDR3 region has 17 residues. Germline-derived CDR1 and CDR2 are LNHDA and SQIVND (reference sequence). For the CDR3, the DNA is TGTGCCAGTAGTATAGATCACACAGGGGCCGGTATTCAGCCCCAGCATTTT. Translating gives CASSIDHTGAGIQPQHF.

This clone was counted only a few times. The V call is TRBV6-1, the J call TRBJ2-2, with D uncertain. Germline CDR1 reads MNHNS; CDR2 reads SASEGT. Between the trimmed V and J ends, which lost 3 bases and 7 bases, there was a span of 9 bases. The CDR3 spans 13 residues. The DNA of the CDR3 is TGTGCCAGCAGTGATCTAGGAATCGGGGAGCTGTTTTTT. Its translation is CASSDLGIGELFF.

The V and J genes are TRBV27 and TRBJ1-1; 8 positions match TRBD1. The trim removed 3 bases at V and 4 bases at J, leaving 4 bases unmatched. Germline lookup yields CDR1 MNHEY and CDR2 SMNVEV (reference sequence). The CDR3 sequence is 14 residues long. CDR3 sequence (DNA): TGTGCCAGCAGTTTGGACAGGGTGGGCACTGAAGCTTTCTTT. It specifies CASSLDRVGTEAFF.

This chain links TRBV15 with TRBJ2-6; perhaps TRBD1 as D (6 bases). The V gene lost 4 bases and the J gene lost 2 bases, with 9 bases spanning the gap. CDR1 is LNHNV, CDR2 YYDKDF, per germline (reference sequence). CDR3 length equals 15 residues. The CDR3 here is CATSMHRAGANVLTF. CDR3 DNA sequence: TGTGCCACCAGCATGCACAGGGCTGGGGCCAACGTCCTGACTTTC.

This chain connects TRBV28 to TRBJ2-7; 8 bases are a match to TRBD2. CDR1 is MDHEN, CDR2 SYDVKM, per germline. After removal of 5 bases from V and 3 bases from J, the junction contained 9 bases not matched to a gene. CDR3 length: 15 amino acids. The CDR3 reads CASSPPGGGYYEQYF. Written as DNA, the CDR3 is TGTGCCAGCAGTCCCCCGGGGGGGGGCTACTACGAGCAGTACTTC.

V and J are TRBV11-2 and TRBJ2-5; perhaps TRBD2 as D (6 bases). The CDR3 is 13 amino acids. V was pared by 6 bases and J by 2 bases, with 10 bases between. Germline V gives CDR1 SGHAT, CDR2 FQNNGV. The CDR3 sequence: CASSPSVQETQYF. CDR3 DNA: TGTGCCAGCAGTCCTAGCGTACAAGAGACCCAGTACTTC.

The rearrangement uses TRBV27 and TRBJ2-5; 7 nucleotides line up with TRBD1. Germline V CDR1 and CDR2: MNHEY, SMNVEV (reference sequence). The junction had 5 bases not matched to a gene; V was cut back by 4 bases and J by 3 bases. CDR3 length: 14 amino acids. This chain's CDR3 is CASSSGTEKETQYF. The CDR3 region has the DNA TGTGCCAGCAGTTCCGGGACAGAAAAAGAGACCCAGTACTTC.

The rearrangement links TRBV6-6 to TRBJ2-7; D gene uncertain. The germline V and J ends were trimmed by 2 bases and 6 bases, with 8 bases remaining between them. Germline V lookup: CDR1 MNHNY, CDR2 SVGAGI (reference sequence). CDR3 size: 12 residues. The chain's CDR3 is CASSYGHGEQYF. CDR3 coding DNA: TGTGCCAGCAGTTACGGGCACGGCGAGCAGTACTTC.

This chain joins TRBV28 and TRBJ1-2; weak D call: TRBD1 (5 bases). The germline V and J ends were trimmed by 4 bases and 8 bases, with 8 bases remaining between them. This CDR3 comprises 11 residues. Looked up from germline, CDR1 is MDHEN and CDR2 is SYDVKM. The CDR3 reads CASSSTVGYTF. CDR3 coding DNA: TGTGCCAGCAGTTCGACAGTAGGCTACACCTTC.

This chain links TRBV18 with TRBJ1-2; D unclear. This CDR3 comprises 14 residues. Germline CDR1 KGHSH, CDR2 LQKENI. V lost 3 bases and J 2 bases, leaving 10 bases between the germline ends. Here the CDR3 DNA reads TGTGCCAGCTCACCCGGGGAGGCAAACTATGGCTACACCTTC. Translation gives CASSPGEANYGYTF.

The chain carries TRBV28 and TRBJ2-3; D remains unclear. The germline V and J ends were trimmed by 3 bases and 5 bases, with 12 bases remaining between them. The CDR3 runs 14 residues. In germline, CDR1 is MDHEN, CDR2 SYDVKM. This CDR3 is CASSFGGWVDTQYF. In DNA form, the CDR3 reads TGTGCCAGCAGTTTCGGCGGTTGGGTAGATACGCAGTATTTT.